A single sample gave rise to the 22 T cell receptor beta chains below, sequenced in a study of shared T cell receptors in the human thymus. The assay was immunoSEQ multiplex PCR, and TCRdb's table has in-frame clones only and misses some. The table shows around 730,000 clones, with over 75% occurring only once. In addition, the sample was reused for a study of human thymus T cells.

The sample consisted of thymocytes. These receptors all stem from a girl under two years old with a congenital heart defect.

The J gene is TRBJ2-3, the V gene TRBV9; TRBD1 might be the D (7 bases). V lost 3 bases to trimming and J lost 1 base, with 15 bases between them. The CDR3 contains 16 residues. CDR1 SGDLS and CDR2 YYNGEE come from the germline V gene. DNA for the CDR3: TGTGCCAGCAGCGCCCGACAGGGCGGGGGCACAGATACGCAGTATTTT. It yields the protein CASSARQGGGTDTQYF. Full variable domain (rest looked up from reference TRBV9 and TRBJ2-3): DSGVTQTPKHLITATGQRVTLRCSPRSGDLSVYWYQQSLDQGLQFLIQYYNGEERAKGNILERFSAQQFPDLHSELNLSSLELGDSALYFCASSARQGGGTDTQYFGPGTRLTVL.

The chain couples TRBV6-1 to TRBJ1-2; D perhaps matches TRBD1 (6 bases). CDR1 is MNHNS, CDR2 SASEGT, per germline. Trimming left V 6 bases short and J 8 bases short, with 19 bases between. This CDR3 is 14 amino acids long. The CDR3 coding sequence is TGTGCCAGCAGCTACAGGGTTGGAGCTATCGGCTACACCTTC. Residues: CASSYRVGAIGYTF.

This chain joins TRBV18 and TRBJ1-2, with 8 bases that match TRBD1. Germline CDR1 reads KGHSH; CDR2 reads LQKENI. The V gene end was trimmed by 6 bases and the J gene end by 6 bases; junction bases not matched to a gene: 9. The CDR3 spans 14 residues. The CDR3: CASSRDRPWDGYTF. CDR3 DNA sequence: TGTGCCAGCTCGCGGGACAGGCCATGGGATGGCTACACCTTC.

J is TRBJ2-1 and V is TRBV4-2; D is uncertain. This CDR3 comprises 12 residues. Germline lookup yields CDR1 LGHNA and CDR2 YNFKEQ. Trimming took off 2 bases at V and 7 bases at J, with 6 bases between the two ends. Here the CDR3 reads CASSQILNEQFF. The CDR3 DNA reads TGTGCCAGCAGCCAAATATTAAATGAGCAGTTCTTC.

The gene calls are TRBV2 and TRBJ2-3; 9 nucleotides align to TRBD1. J lost 5 bases, V lost 9 bases, and 12 bases had no gene match. Germline CDR1 SNHLY, CDR2 FYNNEI. This CDR3 has 15 amino acids. CDR3 residues: CASRPWDREKDTQYF. Written as DNA, the CDR3 is TGTGCCAGTCGTCCGTGGGACAGGGAGAAAGATACGCAGTATTTT.

The chain is built from TRBV27 and TRBJ1-5, with a possible D match to TRBD1 (6 bases). Per the germline V gene, CDR1 is MNHEY and CDR2 is SMNVEV (reference sequence). V lost 3 bases to trimming and J lost 11 bases, with 17 bases between them. The CDR3 consists of 14 residues. The CDR3 DNA follows: TGTGCCAGCAGTTTTACGAGGGAGGGGGTAGCCCAGCATTTT. Amino acids: CASSFTREGVAQHF.

The chain combines TRBV6-5 with TRBJ2-5; D perhaps matches TRBD1 (5 bases). V shed 7 bases and J shed 5 bases, with 17 bases lying between them. This CDR3 contains 14 residues. Per germline, CDR1 MNHEY and CDR2 SVGAGI. For the CDR3, the DNA is TGTGCCAGCAAATGGCTAGGGGAAGTGGAGACCCAGTACTTC. This sequence encodes CASKWLGEVETQYF.

In regard to this clone: Other DNA sequences of this sample code for an identical CDR3. The chain recombines TRBV5-1 with TRBJ2-3; TRBD2 aligns across 11 bases. The germline V gene has CDR1 SGHRS and CDR2 YFSETQ. V shed 1 base, J shed 0 bases, and the junction held 1 base outside the gene matches. This CDR3 comprises 16 residues. CDR3 sequence: CASSLRTSGSTDTQYF. DNA of the CDR3: TGCGCCAGCAGCTTGCGGACTAGCGGGAGCACAGATACGCAGTATTTT.

The chain combines TRBV6-5 with TRBJ1-1; the D is unclear. The CDR3 spans 14 residues. V was trimmed by 2 bases and J by 5 bases, leaving 12 bases between them. The germline gives CDR1 MNHEY, CDR2 SVGAGI. The CDR3 is CASSYRGHWTEAFF. The CDR3 region has the DNA TGTGCCAGCAGTTACCGAGGGCATTGGACTGAAGCTTTCTTT.

The V and J genes are TRBV5-1 and TRBJ1-2, with 11 bases that match TRBD1. V shed 6 bases, J shed 4 bases, and the junction held 23 bases outside the gene matches. Germline-derived CDR1 and CDR2 are SGHRS and YFSETQ. CDR3 size: 20 residues. The CDR3 region is CASTPNGGGFWDRGTYGYTF. Here the CDR3 DNA reads TGCGCCAGCACCCCCAACGGGGGAGGTTTTTGGGACAGGGGGACCTATGGCTACACCTTC.

The rearrangement uses TRBV7-2 and TRBJ2-3, with 10 bases identical to TRBD2. Trimming cost V 4 bases and J 2 bases; bases outside gene matches: 9. The CDR3 is 17 amino acids. Germline CDR1 is SGHTA and CDR2 is FQGNSA. CDR3 loop: CASSSGGSGGHTDTQYF. The CDR3 bases are TGTGCCAGCAGCTCCGGGGGTAGCGGGGGGCACACAGATACGCAGTATTTT.

The genes are TRBV12-5 and TRBJ1-6; 8 positions agree with TRBD1. Germline CDR1 and CDR2: LGHNT and FRNRAP. Losses at the gene ends were 6 bases for V and 8 bases for J; bases not matched to a gene: 9. The CDR3 sequence is 15 residues long. The CDR3 loop reads CASGPAGQGYSPLHF. The CDR3 DNA reads as TGTGCTAGTGGCCCTGCCGGACAGGGTTATTCACCCCTCCACTTT.

This CDR3 reads CASSRSPITGGIGELFF. The CDR3 coding sequence is TGCGCCAGCAGCCGGAGCCCTATTACAGGGGGAATCGGGGAGCTGTTTTTT. The V gene is TRBV4-1, the J gene TRBJ2-2; 8 bases align to TRBD1. The V and J ends lost 4 bases and 7 bases, in that order; junction bases with no gene match: 14. Per the germline V gene, CDR1 is MGHRA and CDR2 is YSYEKL. This CDR3 region has 17 residues.

This sequence joins TRBV25-1 and TRBJ1-2, with TRBD1 identical over 11 bases. CDR1 and CDR2 from the germline V gene are MGHDK and SYGVNS. After removal of 8 bases from V and 3 bases from J, the junction contained 2 bases not matched to a gene. CDR3 length: 13 amino acids. CDR3 DNA sequence: TGTGCCAGCGGGACAGGGGGGGACTATGGCTACACCTTC. Translating gives CASGTGGDYGYTF.

The chain carries TRBV5-5 and TRBJ1-2, with D unresolved. The V and J ends lost 4 bases and 7 bases respectively, with 20 bases between them. This CDR3 has 15 residues. Germline V gene data show CDR1 as SGHKS and CDR2 as YYEKEE (reference sequence). The CDR3 DNA sequence: TGTGCCAGCAGCCAGATAACGGATATGGCGGCTGGCTACACCTTC. Translated: CASSQITDMAAGYTF.

The chain recombines TRBV28 with TRBJ1-4, with 7 bases aligning to TRBD1. CDR1 and CDR2 from the germline V gene are MDHEN and SYDVKM. The V and J ends lost 8 bases and 4 bases, in that order; junction bases with no gene match: 13. The CDR3 runs 16 residues. The CDR3 region is CASGRMNRDSNEKLFF. CDR3 nucleotides: TGTGCCAGCGGACGAATGAACCGGGACAGTAATGAAAAACTGTTTTTT.

The rearrangement uses TRBV15 and TRBJ1-5; D gene ambiguous. Germline V CDR1 and CDR2: LNHNV, YYDKDF (reference sequence). The ends were cut back, 0 bases at V and 1 base at J, with 7 bases in the middle. There are 15 residues in the CDR3. In nucleotides, the CDR3 is TGTGCCACCAGCAGAGACGGGAGAAGCAATCAGCCCCAGCATTTT. It specifies CATSRDGRSNQPQHF.

V and J are TRBV9 and TRBJ2-2; weak D call: TRBD2 (6 bases). Germline CDR1 and CDR2: SGDLS and YYNGEE. Trimming removed 4 bases from V and 4 bases from J, with 11 bases in between. The CDR3 extends over 14 amino acids. The CDR3 sequence is CASSYGGSTGELFF. In DNA, the CDR3 is TGTGCCAGCAGCTATGGGGGGTCCACCGGGGAGCTGTTTTTT.

A remark on this clone: Germline is not matched at one junction end, which may reflect a read error. The J gene is TRBJ1-1, the V gene TRBV9, with D perhaps matching TRBD1 (5 bases). The CDR3 has 12 amino acids. Germline V gene data show CDR1 as SGDLS and CDR2 as YYNGEE. The CDR3 sequence: CASSPGHGLCEF. In DNA, the CDR3 is TGTGCCAGCAGCCCCGGACATGGCCTTTGTGAGTTT. Supplemented by reference TRBV9 and TRBJ1-1, the full variable domain reads DSGVTQTPKHLITATGQRVTLRCSPRSGDLSVYWYQQSLDQGLQFLIQYYNGEERAKGNILERFSAQQFPDLHSELNLSSLELGDSALYFCASSPGHGLCEFGQGTRLTVV.

This chain connects TRBV4-1 to TRBJ1-4, with TRBD1 as a possible D gene (6 bases). The CDR3 runs to 14 residues. Germline V gene lookup returns CDR1 MGHRA and CDR2 YSYEKL. Trimming took 6 bases from V and 8 from J, leaving 16 bases between them. The CDR3 region has the DNA TGCGCCAGCAGGGAAAACAGGGAGCAAGAAAAACTGTTTTTT. Translation: CASRENREQEKLFF.

The J gene is TRBJ2-3, the V gene TRBV10-3; D is unresolved. Germline V gene lookup returns CDR1 ENHRY and CDR2 SYGVKD. V lost 4 bases and J 0 bases, leaving 11 bases between the germline ends. The CDR3 has 15 amino acids. CDR3 DNA sequence: TGTGCCATCAGTGTGTTAGTTGGTAGCACAGATACGCAGTATTTT. It specifies CAISVLVGSTDTQYF.

This clone has only a few counts. The chain has TRBV27 and TRBJ1-1, with D uncertain. Germline values: CDR1 MNHEY, CDR2 SMNVEV (reference sequence). This CDR3 is built from 14 residues. The V gene lost 3 bases and the J gene lost 1 base, with 9 bases spanning the gap. CDR3 loop: CASSLNSRNTEAFF. The DNA for the CDR3 is TGTGCCAGCAGTTTGAACAGCCGGAACACTGAAGCTTTCTTT.